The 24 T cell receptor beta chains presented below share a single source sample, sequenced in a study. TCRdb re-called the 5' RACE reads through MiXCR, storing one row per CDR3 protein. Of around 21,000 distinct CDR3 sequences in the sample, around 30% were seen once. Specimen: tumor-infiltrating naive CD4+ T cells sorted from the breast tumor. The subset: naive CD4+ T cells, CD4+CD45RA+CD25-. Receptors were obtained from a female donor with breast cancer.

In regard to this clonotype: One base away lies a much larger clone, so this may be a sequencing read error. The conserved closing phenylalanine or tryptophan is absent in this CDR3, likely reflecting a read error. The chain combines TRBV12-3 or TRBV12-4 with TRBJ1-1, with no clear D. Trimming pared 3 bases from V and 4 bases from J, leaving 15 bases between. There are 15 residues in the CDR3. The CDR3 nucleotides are TGTGCCAGCAGTTTCCCTGAGGGCTTAGGCACTGAAGCTTTCCTT. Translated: CASSFPEGLGTEAFL.

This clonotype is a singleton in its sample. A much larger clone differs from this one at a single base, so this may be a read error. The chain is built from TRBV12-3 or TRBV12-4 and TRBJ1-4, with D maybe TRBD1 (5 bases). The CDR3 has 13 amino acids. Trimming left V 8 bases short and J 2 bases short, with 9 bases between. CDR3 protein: CASQGVTNEKLFF. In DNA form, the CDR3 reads TGTGCCAGCCAGGGAGTGACTAATGAAAAACTGTTTTTT.

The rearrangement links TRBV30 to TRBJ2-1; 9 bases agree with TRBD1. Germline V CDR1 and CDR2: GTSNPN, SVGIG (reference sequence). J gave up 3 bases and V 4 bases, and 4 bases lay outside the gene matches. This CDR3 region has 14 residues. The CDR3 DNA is TGTGCCTGGACCGAGGGACAGGGCTACAATGAGCAGTTCTTC. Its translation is CAWTEGQGYNEQFF. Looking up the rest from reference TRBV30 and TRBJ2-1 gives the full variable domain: SQTIHQWPATLVQPVGSPLSLECTVEGTSNPNLYWYRQAAGRGLQLLFYSVGIGQISSEVPQNLSASRPQDRQFILSSKKLLLSDSGFYLCAWTEGQGYNEQFFGPGTRLTVL.

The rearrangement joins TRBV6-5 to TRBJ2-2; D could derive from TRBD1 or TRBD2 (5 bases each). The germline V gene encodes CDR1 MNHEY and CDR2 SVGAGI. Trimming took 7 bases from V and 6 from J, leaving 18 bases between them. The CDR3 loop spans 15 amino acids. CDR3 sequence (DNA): TGTGCCAGCATGCAGGGAGAGACTTTAGCCGGGGAGCTGTTTTTT. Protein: CASMQGETLAGELFF.

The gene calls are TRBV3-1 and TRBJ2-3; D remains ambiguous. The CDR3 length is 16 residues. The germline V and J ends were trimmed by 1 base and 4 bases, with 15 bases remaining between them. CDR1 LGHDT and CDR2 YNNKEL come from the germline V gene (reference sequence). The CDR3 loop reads CASSQARYDGADTQYF. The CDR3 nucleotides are TGTGCCAGCAGCCAAGCGCGGTATGACGGCGCAGATACGCAGTATTTT.

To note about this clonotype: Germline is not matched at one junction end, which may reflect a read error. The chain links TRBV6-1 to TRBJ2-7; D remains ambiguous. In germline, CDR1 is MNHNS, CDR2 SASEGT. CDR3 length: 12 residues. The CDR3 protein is CASSLAPREKYF. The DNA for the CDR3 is TGTGCCAGCAGTCTGGCCCCGCGCGAGAAGTACTTC.

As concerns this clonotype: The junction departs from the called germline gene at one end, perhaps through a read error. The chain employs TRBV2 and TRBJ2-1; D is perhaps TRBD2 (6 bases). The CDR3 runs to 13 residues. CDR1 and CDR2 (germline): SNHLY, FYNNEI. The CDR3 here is CASSEFKEGSLLF. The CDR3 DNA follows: TGTGCCAGCAGTGAATTTAAGGAGGGTTCTTTGCTCTTC.

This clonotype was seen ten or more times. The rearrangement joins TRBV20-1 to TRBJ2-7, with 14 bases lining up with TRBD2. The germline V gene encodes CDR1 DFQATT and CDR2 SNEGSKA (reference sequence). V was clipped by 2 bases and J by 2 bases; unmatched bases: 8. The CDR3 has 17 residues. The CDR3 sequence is CSARPRTSGRSPYEQYF. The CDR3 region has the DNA TGCAGTGCTAGACCCCGGACTAGCGGGAGGAGCCCCTACGAGCAGTACTTC.

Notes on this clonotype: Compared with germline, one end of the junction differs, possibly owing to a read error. CDR3 amino acids: CASSLVEDRQNTGELFF. DNA for the CDR3: TGCGCCAGCAGCTTGGTAGAGGACAGACAGAACACCGGGGAGCTGTTCTTT. The rearrangement uses TRBV5-1 and TRBJ2-2, with a weak D call TRBD1 (6 bases). This CDR3 comprises 17 residues. The V gene's germline CDR1 is SGHRS and CDR2 YFSETQ.

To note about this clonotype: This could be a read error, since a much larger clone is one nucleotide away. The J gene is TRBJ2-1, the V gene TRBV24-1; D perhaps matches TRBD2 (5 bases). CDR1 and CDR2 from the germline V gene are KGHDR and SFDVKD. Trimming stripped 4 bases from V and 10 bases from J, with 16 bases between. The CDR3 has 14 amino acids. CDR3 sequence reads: CATSDVKRPYEQFF. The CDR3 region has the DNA TGTGCCACCAGTGACGTGAAGCGGCCCTACGAGCAGTTCTTC.

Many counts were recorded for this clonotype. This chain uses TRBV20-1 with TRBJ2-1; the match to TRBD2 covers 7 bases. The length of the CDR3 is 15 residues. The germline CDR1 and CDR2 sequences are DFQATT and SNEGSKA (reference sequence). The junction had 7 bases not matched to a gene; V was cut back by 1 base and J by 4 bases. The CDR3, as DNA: TGCAGTGCTAGAGTAAAGAGGGAGGGGTACAATGAGCAGTTCTTC. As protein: CSARVKREGYNEQFF.

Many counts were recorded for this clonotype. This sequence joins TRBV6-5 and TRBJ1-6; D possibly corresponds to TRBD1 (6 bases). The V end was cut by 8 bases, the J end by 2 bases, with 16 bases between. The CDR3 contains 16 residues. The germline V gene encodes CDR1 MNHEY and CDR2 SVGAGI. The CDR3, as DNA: TGTGCCAGCCGAAAGACAGGATCACCCTATAATTCACCCCTCCACTTT. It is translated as CASRKTGSPYNSPLHF.

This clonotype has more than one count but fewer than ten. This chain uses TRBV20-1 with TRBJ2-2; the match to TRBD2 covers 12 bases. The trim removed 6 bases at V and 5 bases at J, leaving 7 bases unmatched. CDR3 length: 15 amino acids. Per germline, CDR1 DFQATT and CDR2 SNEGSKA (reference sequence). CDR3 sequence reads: CSAYPSGRGTGELFF. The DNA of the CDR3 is TGCAGTGCCTATCCTAGCGGGAGGGGGACCGGGGAGCTGTTTTTT.

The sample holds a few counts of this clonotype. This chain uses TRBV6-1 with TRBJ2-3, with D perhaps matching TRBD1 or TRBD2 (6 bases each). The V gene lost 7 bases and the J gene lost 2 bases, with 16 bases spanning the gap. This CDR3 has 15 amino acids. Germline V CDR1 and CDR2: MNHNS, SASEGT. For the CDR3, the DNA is TGTGCCAGCAATGGGGGGCCGGGGACCACAGATACGCAGTATTTT. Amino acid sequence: CASNGGPGTTDTQYF.

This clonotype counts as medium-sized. CDR3 protein: CASSRTGGNQPQHF. The CDR3 DNA is TGTGCCAGCAGCAGAACAGGGGGCAATCAGCCCCAGCATTTT. The genes are TRBV12-3 or TRBV12-4 and TRBJ1-5; 7 bases are a match to TRBD1. The CDR3 has 14 residues. J lost 2 bases, V lost 6 bases, and 4 bases had no gene match.

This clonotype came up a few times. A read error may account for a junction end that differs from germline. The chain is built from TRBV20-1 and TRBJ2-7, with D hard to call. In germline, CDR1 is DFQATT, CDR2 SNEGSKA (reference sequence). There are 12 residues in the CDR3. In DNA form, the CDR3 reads TGCAGTGCTAGACTATCCTCCTGCGAGCAGTACTTC. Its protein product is CSARLSSCEQYF.

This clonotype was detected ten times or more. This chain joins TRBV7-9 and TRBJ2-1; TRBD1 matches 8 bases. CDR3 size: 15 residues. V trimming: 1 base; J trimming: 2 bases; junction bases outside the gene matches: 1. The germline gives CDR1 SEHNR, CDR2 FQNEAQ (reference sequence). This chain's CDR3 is CASSLGTGPYNEQFF. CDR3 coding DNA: TGTGCCAGCAGCTTAGGGACAGGGCCCTACAATGAGCAGTTCTTC.

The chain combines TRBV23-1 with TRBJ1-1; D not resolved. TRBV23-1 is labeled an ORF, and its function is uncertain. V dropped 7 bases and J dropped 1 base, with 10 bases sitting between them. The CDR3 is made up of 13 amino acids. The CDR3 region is CASIPGGNTEAFF. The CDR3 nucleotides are TGCGCCAGCATCCCGGGAGGGAACACTGAAGCTTTCTTT.

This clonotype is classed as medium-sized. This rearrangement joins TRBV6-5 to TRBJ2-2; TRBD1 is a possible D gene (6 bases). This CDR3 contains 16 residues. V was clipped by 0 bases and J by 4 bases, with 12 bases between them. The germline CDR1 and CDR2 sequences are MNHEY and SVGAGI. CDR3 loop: CASSYSGQLSTGELFF. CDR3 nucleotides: TGTGCCAGCAGTTACTCGGGACAACTCTCCACCGGGGAGCTGTTTTTT.

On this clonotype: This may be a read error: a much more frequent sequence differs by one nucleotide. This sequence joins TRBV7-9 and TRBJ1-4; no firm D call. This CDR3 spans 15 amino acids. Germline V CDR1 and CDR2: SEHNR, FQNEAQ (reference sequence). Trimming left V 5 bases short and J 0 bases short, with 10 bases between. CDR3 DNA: TGTGCCAGCAGCGCCTACGGGGCAACTAATGAAAAACTGTTTTTT. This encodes CASSAYGATNEKLFF.

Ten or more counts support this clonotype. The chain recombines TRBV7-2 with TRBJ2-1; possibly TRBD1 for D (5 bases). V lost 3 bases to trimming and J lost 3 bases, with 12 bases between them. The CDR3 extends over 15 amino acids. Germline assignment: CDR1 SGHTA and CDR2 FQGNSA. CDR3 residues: CASSFQGWGYNEQFF. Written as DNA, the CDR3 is TGTGCCAGCAGCTTTCAGGGATGGGGCTACAATGAGCAGTTCTTC.

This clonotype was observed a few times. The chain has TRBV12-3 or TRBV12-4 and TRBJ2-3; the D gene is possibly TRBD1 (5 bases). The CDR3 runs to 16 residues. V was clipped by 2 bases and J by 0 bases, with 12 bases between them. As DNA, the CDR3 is TGTGCCAGCAGTTTATTAGAGACAGAGAGCACAGATACGCAGTATTTT. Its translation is CASSLLETESTDTQYF.

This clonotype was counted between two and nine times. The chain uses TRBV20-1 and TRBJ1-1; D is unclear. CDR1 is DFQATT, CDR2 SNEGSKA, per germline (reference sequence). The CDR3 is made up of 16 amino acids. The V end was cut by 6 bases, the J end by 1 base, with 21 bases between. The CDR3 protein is CSAQDRRGARNTEAFF. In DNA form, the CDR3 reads TGCAGTGCCCAGGATCGACGAGGAGCGAGGAACACTGAAGCTTTCTTT.

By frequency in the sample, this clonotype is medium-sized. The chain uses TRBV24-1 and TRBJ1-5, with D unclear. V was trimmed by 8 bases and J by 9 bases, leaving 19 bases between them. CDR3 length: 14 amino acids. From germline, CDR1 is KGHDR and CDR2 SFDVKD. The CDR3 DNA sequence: TGTGCCACCAAGGTGTCAATAAGACAACGGCCCCAGCATTTT. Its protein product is CATKVSIRQRPQHF.